This T cell receptor (beta chain) was observed in a study of blood T cell repertoires in COVID-19. Whole-study context: Italy, Spain and the United States were the sources of the convalescent and acute COVID-19 samples. T cells, B-cell-depleted T cells, or PBMCs supplied cDNA or gDNA.

Seattle's cohort entered during active infection and was followed longitudinally. Germline loops: CDR1 SGHTS, CDR2 YDEGEE. V shed 4 bases and J 0 bases; nucleotides not matched to a gene: 4. The length of the CDR3 is 16 residues. Per the authors' pipeline: Nucleated cell number was recorded as an estimate derived from reference gene primer amplification. Assay: immunoSEQ multiplex PCR; the TCRdb copy retains only in-frame clones and omits some. The V and J calls and clone size were taken over from that table, and D and trimming were inferred from the DNA. The table lists some 350,000 clones, 70% to 90% of them singletons.

The chain couples TRBV5-8 to TRBJ1-1, with 12 bases matching TRBD1. The source of this sequence is a woman in her 30s with COVID-19, enrolled during active disease. The sequenced sample was peripheral blood. CDR3 sequence (DNA): TGTGCCAGCAGCCCGGGACAGGGGGCGATGAACACTGAAGCTTTCTTT. Translating it yields CASSPGQGAMNTEAFF.